A single sample is the source of the 15 T cell receptor beta chains below, sequenced in a study of cytotoxic CD8 clonotypes in ibrutinib-treated CLL. Sequenced by immunoSEQ multiplex PCR; TCRdb stores in-frame clones only, minus some. The sample lists about 140,000 clones; approximately 90% were seen once. The material sequenced was PBMCs, taken after 12 months of ibrutinib treatment. The receptors shown here come from a human donor with chronic lymphocytic leukemia.

The chain joins TRBV10-1 to TRBJ1-5, with D unresolved. The germline V and J ends were trimmed by 10 bases and 1 base, with 11 bases remaining between them. The CDR3 consists of 13 residues. Looked up from germline, CDR1 is WNHNN and CDR2 is SYGVQD (reference sequence). CDR3 sequence reads: CATTFQSNQPQHF. The CDR3 bases are TGCGCCACCACCTTCCAGAGCAATCAGCCCCAGCATTTT.

This chain uses TRBV15 with TRBJ2-4; D not certain. With 5 bases removed from V and 0 bases from J, the gap between germline ends came to 11 bases. This CDR3 comprises 15 residues. Germline V lookup: CDR1 LNHNV, CDR2 YYDKDF (reference sequence). CDR3 nucleotide sequence: TGTGCCACCAGCGGCGGAACTCTAGCCAAAAACATTCAGTACTTC. Its translation: CATSGGTLAKNIQYF. The full variable domain, completed using reference TRBV15 and TRBJ2-4, is DAMVIQNPRYQVTQFGKPVTLSCSQTLNHNVMYWYQQKSSQAPKLLFHYYDKDFNNEADTPDNFQSRRPNTSFCFLDIRSPGLGDTAMYLCATSGGTLAKNIQYFGAGTRLSVL.

About this clone itself: In the same sample, other DNA sequences code for this CDR3. This rearrangement joins TRBV18 to TRBJ2-7; D call uncertain. From germline, CDR1 is KGHSH and CDR2 LQKENI. The V and J ends lost 0 bases and 0 bases respectively, with 6 bases between them. There are 14 residues in the CDR3. The CDR3 spells CASSPPESSYEQYF. The CDR3 DNA sequence: TGTGCCAGCTCACCACCTGAGAGCTCCTACGAGCAGTACTTC.

This chain connects TRBV14 to TRBJ2-7; no definite D call. CDR1 SGHDN and CDR2 FVKESK come from the germline V gene. Trimming stripped 4 bases from V and 3 bases from J, with 4 bases between. The CDR3 loop spans 11 amino acids. The CDR3 protein is CASSRYYEQYF. In DNA form, the CDR3 reads TGTGCCAGCAGCCGATACTACGAGCAGTACTTC.

This chain connects TRBV11-2 to TRBJ1-4; D is unclear. Per germline, CDR1 SGHAT and CDR2 FQNNGV. The V and J ends lost 4 bases and 0 bases respectively, with 12 bases between them. The CDR3 is 16 residues long. The CDR3 sequence: CASSSLQSATNEKLFF. DNA for the CDR3: TGTGCCAGCAGCTCCCTCCAATCTGCAACTAATGAAAAACTGTTTTTT.

The genes are TRBV7-3 and TRBJ2-3, with 9 bases aligning to TRBD2. The CDR3 spans 14 residues. J lost 6 bases, V lost 5 bases, and 6 bases had no gene match. CDR1 is SGHTA and CDR2 is FQGTGA in the germline V gene. The CDR3 region is CASSLGTSPDTQYF. In DNA form, the CDR3 reads TGTGCCAGCAGCCTCGGGACTAGCCCCGATACGCAGTATTTT.

The J gene is TRBJ1-5, the V gene TRBV27; D is unclear. The CDR3 runs 12 residues. Trimming took off 3 bases at V and 7 bases at J, with 7 bases between the two ends. Germline V CDR1 and CDR2: MNHEY, SMNVEV (reference sequence). The CDR3 sequence: CASSFKGQPQHF. CDR3 bases: TGTGCCAGCAGTTTCAAGGGCCAGCCCCAGCATTTT.

The chain joins TRBV30 to TRBJ2-5, with TRBD2 matching 8 bases. CDR1 is GTSNPN and CDR2 is SVGIG in the germline V gene (reference sequence). The V segment lost 1 base and the J segment 3 bases; nucleotides outside the gene matches: 7. This CDR3 has 15 residues. CDR3 coding DNA: TGTGCCTGGAGTGGGGGGACTAGGGCTAAAGAGACCCAGTACTTC. It encodes CAWSGGTRAKETQYF.

This chain connects TRBV2 to TRBJ2-2; D unresolved. With 7 bases removed from V and 7 bases from J, the gap between germline ends came to 13 bases. Germline CDR1 is SNHLY and CDR2 is FYNNEI. The CDR3 consists of 13 residues. Written as DNA, the CDR3 is TGTGCCAGCAACGACCCGGCTAGCGGGGAGCTGTTTTTT. Residues: CASNDPASGELFF.

The gene calls are TRBV27 and TRBJ1-3; D is perhaps TRBD1 (6 bases). The CDR3 sequence is 19 residues long. Trimming left V 0 bases short and J 0 bases short, with 18 bases between. Per the germline V gene, CDR1 is MNHEY and CDR2 is SMNVEV (reference sequence). CDR3 sequence: CASSLSGGLGFSSGNTIYF. The CDR3 nucleotides are TGTGCCAGCAGTTTATCGGGGGGCCTCGGGTTTAGCTCTGGAAACACCATATATTTT.

The rearrangement links TRBV7-8 to TRBJ2-1, with TRBD2 as a possible D gene (5 bases). Germline V gene data show CDR1 as SGHVS and CDR2 as FQNEAQ. This CDR3 has 16 residues. Trimming removed 0 bases from V and 7 bases from J, with 16 bases in between. CDR3: CASSLALAPGRNEQFF. Written as DNA, the CDR3 is TGTGCCAGCAGCTTAGCGCTAGCCCCAGGACGGAATGAGCAGTTCTTC. Supplemented by reference TRBV7-8 and TRBJ2-1, the full variable domain reads GAGVSQSPRYKVAKRGQDVALRCDPISGHVSLFWYQQALGQGPEFLTYFQNEAQLDKSGLPSDRFFAERPEGSVSTLKIQRTQQEDSAVYLCASSLALAPGRNEQFFGPGTRLTVL.

The chain has TRBV19 and TRBJ1-5; TRBD1 aligns across 7 bases. Germline CDR1 and CDR2: LNHDA and SQIVND (reference sequence). This CDR3 is built from 16 residues. The V gene end was trimmed by 4 bases and the J gene end by 1 base; junction bases not matched to a gene: 7. This chain's CDR3 is CASSTQTGMSNQPQHF. For the CDR3, the DNA is TGTGCCAGTAGTACCCAGACAGGGATGAGCAATCAGCCCCAGCATTTT. Together with reference TRBV19 and TRBJ1-5, the CDR3 gives the full variable domain: DGGITQSPKYLFRKEGQNVTLSCEQNLNHDAMYWYRQDPGQGLRLIYYSQIVNDFQKGDIAEGYSVSREKKESFPLTVTSAQKNPTAFYLCASSTQTGMSNQPQHFGDGTRLSIL.

The chain uses TRBV9 and TRBJ2-1; the D gene is possibly TRBD1 (5 bases). The CDR3 has 14 amino acids. V was trimmed by 0 bases and J by 7 bases, leaving 11 bases between them. Germline loops: CDR1 SGDLS, CDR2 YYNGEE. For the CDR3, the DNA is TGTGCCAGCAGCGTAGGCGCCAACAGGAATGAGCAGTTCTTC. It encodes CASSVGANRNEQFF.

The chain is built from TRBV5-4 and TRBJ2-7; 13 nucleotides agree with TRBD2. Per the germline V gene, CDR1 is SGHNT and CDR2 is YYREEE (reference sequence). The V and J ends lost 0 bases and 3 bases, in that order; junction bases with no gene match: 3. This CDR3 is built from 16 residues. The CDR3 region is CASSLEGLAGYYEQYF. The CDR3 DNA is TGTGCCAGCAGCTTGGAGGGACTAGCGGGGTACTACGAGCAGTACTTC.

This clone was recorded only once. The gene calls are TRBV6-5 and TRBJ1-4, with 8 bases lining up with TRBD1. V shed 5 bases and J 4 bases; nucleotides not matched to a gene: 6. The CDR3 is 15 amino acids. The germline CDR1 and CDR2 sequences are MNHEY and SVGAGI. In DNA form, the CDR3 reads TGTGCCAGCAGTATCCGGACAGGGCGTAATGAAAAACTGTTTTTT. It translates to CASSIRTGRNEKLFF.